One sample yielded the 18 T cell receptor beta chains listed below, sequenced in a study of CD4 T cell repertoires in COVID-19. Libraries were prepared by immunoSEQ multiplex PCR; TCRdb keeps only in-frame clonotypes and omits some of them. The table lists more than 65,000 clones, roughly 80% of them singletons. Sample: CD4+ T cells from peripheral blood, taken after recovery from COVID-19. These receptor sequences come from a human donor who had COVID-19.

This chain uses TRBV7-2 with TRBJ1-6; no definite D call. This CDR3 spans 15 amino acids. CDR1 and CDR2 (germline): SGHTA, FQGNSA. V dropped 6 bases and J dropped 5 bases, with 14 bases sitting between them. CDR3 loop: CASRLGFPDNSPLHF. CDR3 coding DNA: TGTGCCAGCAGGCTAGGCTTTCCGGATAATTCACCCCTCCACTTT.

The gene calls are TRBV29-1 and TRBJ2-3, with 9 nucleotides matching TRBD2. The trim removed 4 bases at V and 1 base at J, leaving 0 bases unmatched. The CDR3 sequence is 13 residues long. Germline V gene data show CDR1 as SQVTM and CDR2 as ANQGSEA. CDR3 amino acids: CSVGTSGTDTQYF. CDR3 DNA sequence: TGCAGCGTTGGGACTAGCGGCACAGATACGCAGTATTTT.

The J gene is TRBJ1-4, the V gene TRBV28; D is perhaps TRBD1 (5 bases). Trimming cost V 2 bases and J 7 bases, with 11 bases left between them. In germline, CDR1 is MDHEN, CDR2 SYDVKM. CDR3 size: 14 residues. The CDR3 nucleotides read TGTGCCAGCAGTTTAGGAGGGGAAGGTGAAAAACTGTTTTTT. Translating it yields CASSLGGEGEKLFF.

The CDR3 here is CASSPGQGSEKLFF. CDR3 in DNA: TGTGCCAGCAGCCCGGGACAGGGAAGCGAAAAACTGTTTTTT. The V and J genes are TRBV3-1 (or the pseudogene TRBV3-2) and TRBJ1-4, with 9 bases fitting TRBD1. Germline loops: CDR1 LGHDT, CDR2 YNNKEL (reference sequence). This CDR3 region has 14 residues. V shed 4 bases, J shed 8 bases, and the junction held 5 bases outside the gene matches.

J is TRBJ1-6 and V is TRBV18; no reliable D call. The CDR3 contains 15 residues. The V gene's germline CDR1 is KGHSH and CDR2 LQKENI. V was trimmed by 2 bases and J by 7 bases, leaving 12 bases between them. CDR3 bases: TGTGCCAGCTCACCAAGCCGTCAGTTGAATTCACCCCTCCACTTT. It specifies CASSPSRQLNSPLHF.

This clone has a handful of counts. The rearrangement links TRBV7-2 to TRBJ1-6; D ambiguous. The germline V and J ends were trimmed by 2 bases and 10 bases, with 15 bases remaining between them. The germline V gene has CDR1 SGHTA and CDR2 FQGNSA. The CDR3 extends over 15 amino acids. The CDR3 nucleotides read TGTGCCAGCAGCTTAACCTGGACGGTGGGGTCACCCCTCCACTTT. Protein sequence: CASSLTWTVGSPLHF.

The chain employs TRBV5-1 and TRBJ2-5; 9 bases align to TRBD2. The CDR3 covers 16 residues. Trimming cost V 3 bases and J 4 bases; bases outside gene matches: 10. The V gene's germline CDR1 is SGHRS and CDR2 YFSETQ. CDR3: CASSSQAGGGAETQYF. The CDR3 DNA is TGCGCCAGCAGCTCGCAAGCCGGCGGGGGGGCAGAGACCCAGTACTTC.

The CDR3 DNA is TGTGCCAGCAGCCCGTTGACTAGCGGGGTTCGCAATGAGCAGTTCTTC. Its translation is CASSPLTSGVRNEQFF. The V call is TRBV4-2, the J call TRBJ2-1, with 11 nucleotides matching TRBD2. The CDR3 sequence is 16 residues long. The junction had 8 bases not matched to a gene; V was cut back by 4 bases and J by 6 bases. Germline-derived CDR1 and CDR2 are LGHNA and YNFKEQ.

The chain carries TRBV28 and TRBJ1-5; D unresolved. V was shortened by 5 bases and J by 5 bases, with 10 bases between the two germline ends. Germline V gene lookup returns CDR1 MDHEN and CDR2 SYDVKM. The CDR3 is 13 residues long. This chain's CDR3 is CASSAFSYQPQHF. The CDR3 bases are TGTGCCAGCAGTGCTTTCTCCTATCAGCCCCAGCATTTT.

CDR3 protein: CASNPQGVGEQFF. As DNA, the CDR3 is TGTGCCAGTAACCCCCAGGGGGTAGGTGAGCAGTTCTTC. J is TRBJ2-1 and V is TRBV19; TRBD1 agrees at 7 bases. Looked up from germline, CDR1 is LNHDA and CDR2 is SQIVND (reference sequence). The CDR3 sequence is 13 residues long. The ends lost 7 bases at V and 9 bases at J; junction bases unmatched: 9.

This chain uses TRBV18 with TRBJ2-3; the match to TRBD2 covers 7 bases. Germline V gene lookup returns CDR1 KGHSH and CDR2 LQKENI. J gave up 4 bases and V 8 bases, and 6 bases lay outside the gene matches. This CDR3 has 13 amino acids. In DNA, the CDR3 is TGTGCCAGCGGACTAGGGGTGTCAGATACGCAGTATTTT. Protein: CASGLGVSDTQYF.

Here the CDR3 reads CASSAEGTSGRYEQYF. The CDR3 DNA follows: TGTGCCAGCAGCGCGGAAGGGACTAGCGGACGCTACGAGCAGTACTTC. V and J are TRBV7-8 and TRBJ2-7; TRBD2 matches at 11 bases. With V trimmed by 5 bases and J by 3 bases, 9 bases remained unmatched. Germline values: CDR1 SGHVS, CDR2 FQNEAQ. The CDR3 has 16 residues.

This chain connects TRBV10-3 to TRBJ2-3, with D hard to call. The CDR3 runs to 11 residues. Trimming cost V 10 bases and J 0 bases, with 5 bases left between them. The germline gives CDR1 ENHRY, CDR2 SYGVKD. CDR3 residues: CATGSTDTQYF. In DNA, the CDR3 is TGTGCCACCGGAAGCACAGATACGCAGTATTTT.

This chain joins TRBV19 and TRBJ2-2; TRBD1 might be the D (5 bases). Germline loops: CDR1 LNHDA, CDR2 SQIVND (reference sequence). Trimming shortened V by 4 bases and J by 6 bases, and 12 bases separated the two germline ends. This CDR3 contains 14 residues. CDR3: CASSTQGIAGELFF. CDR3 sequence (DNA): TGTGCCAGTAGTACCCAGGGTATAGCCGGGGAGCTGTTTTTT.

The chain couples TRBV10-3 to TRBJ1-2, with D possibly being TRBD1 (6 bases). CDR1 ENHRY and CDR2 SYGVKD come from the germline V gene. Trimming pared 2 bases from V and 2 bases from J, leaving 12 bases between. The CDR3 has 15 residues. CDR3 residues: CAISEGGQLNYGYTF. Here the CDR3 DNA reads TGTGCCATCAGTGAGGGGGGACAACTAAACTATGGCTACACCTTC.

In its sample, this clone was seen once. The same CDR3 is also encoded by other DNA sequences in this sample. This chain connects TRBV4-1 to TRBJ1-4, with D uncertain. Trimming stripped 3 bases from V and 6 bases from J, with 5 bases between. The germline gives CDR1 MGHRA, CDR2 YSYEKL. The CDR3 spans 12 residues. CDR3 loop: CASSQPYEKLFF. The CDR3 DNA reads TGCGCCAGCAGCCAGCCATATGAAAAACTGTTTTTT.

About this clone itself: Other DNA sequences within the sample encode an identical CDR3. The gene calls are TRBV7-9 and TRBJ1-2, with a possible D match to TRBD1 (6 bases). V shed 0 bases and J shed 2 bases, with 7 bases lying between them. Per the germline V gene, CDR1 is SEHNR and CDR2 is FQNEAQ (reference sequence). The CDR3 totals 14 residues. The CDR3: CASSLAGTNYGYTF. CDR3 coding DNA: TGTGCCAGCAGCTTAGCTGGGACAAACTATGGCTACACCTTC. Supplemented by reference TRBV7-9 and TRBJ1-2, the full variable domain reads DTGVSQNPRHKITKRGQNVTFRCDPISEHNRLYWYRQTLGQGPEFLTYFQNEAQLEKSRLLSDRFSAERPKGSFSTLEIQRTEQGDSAMYLCASSLAGTNYGYTFGSGTRLTVV.

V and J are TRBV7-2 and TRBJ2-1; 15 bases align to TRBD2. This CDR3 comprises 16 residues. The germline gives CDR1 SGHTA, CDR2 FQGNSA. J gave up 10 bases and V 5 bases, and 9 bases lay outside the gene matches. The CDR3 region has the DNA TGTGCCAGCAGCCAAGATTGGACTAGCGGGAGGGTAGAGCAGTTCTTC. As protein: CASSQDWTSGRVEQFF.